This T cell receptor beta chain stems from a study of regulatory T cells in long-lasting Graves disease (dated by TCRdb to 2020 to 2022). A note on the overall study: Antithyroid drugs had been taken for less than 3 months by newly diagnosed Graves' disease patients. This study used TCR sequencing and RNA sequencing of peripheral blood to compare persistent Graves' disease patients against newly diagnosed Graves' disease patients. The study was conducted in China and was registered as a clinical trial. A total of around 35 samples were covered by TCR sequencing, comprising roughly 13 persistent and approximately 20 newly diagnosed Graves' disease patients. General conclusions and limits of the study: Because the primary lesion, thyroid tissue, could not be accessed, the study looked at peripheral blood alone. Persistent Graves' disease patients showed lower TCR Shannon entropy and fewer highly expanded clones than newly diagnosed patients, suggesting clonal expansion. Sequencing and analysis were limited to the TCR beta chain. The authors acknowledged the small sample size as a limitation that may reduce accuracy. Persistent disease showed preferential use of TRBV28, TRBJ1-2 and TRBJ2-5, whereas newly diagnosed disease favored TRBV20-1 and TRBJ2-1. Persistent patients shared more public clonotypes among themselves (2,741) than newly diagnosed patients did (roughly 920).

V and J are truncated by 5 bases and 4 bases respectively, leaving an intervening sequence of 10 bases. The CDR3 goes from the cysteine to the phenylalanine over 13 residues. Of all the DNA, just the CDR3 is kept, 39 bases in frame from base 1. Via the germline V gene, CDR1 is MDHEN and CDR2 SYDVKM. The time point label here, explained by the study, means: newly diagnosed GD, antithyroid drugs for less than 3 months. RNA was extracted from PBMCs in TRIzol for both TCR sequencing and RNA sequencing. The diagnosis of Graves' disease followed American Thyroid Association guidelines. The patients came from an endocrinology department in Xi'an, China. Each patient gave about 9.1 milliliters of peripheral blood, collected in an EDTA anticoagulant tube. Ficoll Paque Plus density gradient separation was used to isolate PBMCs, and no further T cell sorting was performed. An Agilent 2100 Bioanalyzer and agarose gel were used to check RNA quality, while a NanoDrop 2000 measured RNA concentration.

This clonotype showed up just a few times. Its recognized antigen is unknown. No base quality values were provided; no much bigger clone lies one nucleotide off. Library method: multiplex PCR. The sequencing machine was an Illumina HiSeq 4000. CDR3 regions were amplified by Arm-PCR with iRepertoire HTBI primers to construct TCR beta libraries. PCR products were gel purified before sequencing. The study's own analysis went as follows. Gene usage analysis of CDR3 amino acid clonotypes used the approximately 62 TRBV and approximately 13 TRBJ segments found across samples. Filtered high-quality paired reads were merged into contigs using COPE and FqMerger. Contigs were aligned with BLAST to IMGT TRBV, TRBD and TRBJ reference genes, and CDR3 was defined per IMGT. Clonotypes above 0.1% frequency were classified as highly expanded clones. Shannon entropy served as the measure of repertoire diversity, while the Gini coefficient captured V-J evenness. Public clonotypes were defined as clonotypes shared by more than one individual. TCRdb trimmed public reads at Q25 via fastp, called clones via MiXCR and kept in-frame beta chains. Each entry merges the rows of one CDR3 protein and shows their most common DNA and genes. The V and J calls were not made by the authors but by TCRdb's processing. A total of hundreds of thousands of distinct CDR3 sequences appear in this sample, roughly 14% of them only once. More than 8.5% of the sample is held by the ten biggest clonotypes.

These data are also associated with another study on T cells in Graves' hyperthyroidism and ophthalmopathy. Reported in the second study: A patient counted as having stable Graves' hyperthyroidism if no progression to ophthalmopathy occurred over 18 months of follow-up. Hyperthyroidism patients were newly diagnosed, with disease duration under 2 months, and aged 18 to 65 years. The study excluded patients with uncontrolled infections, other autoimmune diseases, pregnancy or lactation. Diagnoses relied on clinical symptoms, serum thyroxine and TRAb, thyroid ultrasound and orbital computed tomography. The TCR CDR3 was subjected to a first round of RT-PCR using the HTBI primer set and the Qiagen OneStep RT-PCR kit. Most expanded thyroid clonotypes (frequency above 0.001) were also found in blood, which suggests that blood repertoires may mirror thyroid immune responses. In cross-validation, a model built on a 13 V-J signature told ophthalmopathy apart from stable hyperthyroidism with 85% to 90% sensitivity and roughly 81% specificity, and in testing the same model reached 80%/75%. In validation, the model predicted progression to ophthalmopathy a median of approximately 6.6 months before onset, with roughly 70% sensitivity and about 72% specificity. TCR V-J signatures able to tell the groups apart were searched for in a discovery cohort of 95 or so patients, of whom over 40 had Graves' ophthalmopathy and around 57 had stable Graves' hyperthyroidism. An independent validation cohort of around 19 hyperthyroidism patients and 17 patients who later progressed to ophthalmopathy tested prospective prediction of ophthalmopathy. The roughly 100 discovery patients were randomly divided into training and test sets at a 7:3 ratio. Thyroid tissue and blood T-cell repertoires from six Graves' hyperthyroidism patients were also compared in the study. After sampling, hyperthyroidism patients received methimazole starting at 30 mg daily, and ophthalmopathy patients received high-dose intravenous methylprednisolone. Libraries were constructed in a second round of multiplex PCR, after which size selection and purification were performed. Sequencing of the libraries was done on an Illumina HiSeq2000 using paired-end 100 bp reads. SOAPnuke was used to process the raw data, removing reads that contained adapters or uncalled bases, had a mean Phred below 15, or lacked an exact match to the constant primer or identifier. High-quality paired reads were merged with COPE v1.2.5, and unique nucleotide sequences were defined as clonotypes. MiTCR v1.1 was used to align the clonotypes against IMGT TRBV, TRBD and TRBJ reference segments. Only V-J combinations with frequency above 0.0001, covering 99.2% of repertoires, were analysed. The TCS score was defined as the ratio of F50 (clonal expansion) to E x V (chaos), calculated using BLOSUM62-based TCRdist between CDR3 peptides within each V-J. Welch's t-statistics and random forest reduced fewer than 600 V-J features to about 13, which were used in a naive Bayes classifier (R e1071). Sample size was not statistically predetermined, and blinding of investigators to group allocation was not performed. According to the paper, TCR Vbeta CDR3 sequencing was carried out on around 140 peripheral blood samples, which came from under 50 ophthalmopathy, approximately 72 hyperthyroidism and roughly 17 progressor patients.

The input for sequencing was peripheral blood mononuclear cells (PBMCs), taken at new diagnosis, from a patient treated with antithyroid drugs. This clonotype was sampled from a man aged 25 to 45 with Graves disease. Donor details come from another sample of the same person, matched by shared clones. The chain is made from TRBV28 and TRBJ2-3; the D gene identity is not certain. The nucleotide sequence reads TGTGCCAGCAGTAACCCTGTGGCAGATACGCAGTATTTT. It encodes CASSNPVADTQYF.